This T cell receptor (beta chain) was sequenced during a study of blood T cell repertoires in COVID-19. Study-wide background: The United States, Italy and Spain provided the acute and convalescent COVID-19 samples. PBMCs, B-cell-depleted T cells, or T cells provided the cDNA or gDNA that made up the material.

The V and J ends lost 6 bases and 7 bases respectively, with 13 bases between them. This CDR3 comprises 13 residues. Germline V gene sequence: CDR1 SGHTA, CDR2 FQGTGA. Source study methods: By means of reference gene primer amplification, nucleated cell counts were estimated. The protocol was immunoSEQ multiplex PCR, while the TCRdb copy is restricted to in-frame clones and leaves out a portion. For V, J and clone size, that table is used; D and trimming come from the DNA. The sample consists of around 250,000 clones, around nine tenths of them appearing once. Seattle patient enrollment occurred during active infection, with longitudinal follow-up thereafter.

The clonotype originates from a woman aged 70-85 years with COVID-19, enrolled during active disease. Sequenced sample: peripheral blood. The J gene is TRBJ1-5, the V gene TRBV7-3; no clear D. CDR3 bases: TGTGCCAGCAGTGCGAGGGCGGGGCAGCCCCAGCATTTT. Translating it yields CASSARAGQPQHF.